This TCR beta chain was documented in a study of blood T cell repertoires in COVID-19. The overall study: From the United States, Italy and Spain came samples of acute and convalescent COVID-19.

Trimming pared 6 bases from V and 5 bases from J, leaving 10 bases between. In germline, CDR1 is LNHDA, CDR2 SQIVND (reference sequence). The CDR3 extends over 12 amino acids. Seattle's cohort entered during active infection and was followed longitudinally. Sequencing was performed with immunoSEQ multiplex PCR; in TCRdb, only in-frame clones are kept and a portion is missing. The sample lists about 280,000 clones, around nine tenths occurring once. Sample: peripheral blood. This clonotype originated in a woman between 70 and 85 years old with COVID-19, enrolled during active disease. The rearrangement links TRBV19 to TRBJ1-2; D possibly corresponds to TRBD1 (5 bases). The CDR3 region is CASSGQAYGYTF. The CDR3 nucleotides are TGTGCCAGTAGCGGACAAGCATATGGCTACACCTTC.